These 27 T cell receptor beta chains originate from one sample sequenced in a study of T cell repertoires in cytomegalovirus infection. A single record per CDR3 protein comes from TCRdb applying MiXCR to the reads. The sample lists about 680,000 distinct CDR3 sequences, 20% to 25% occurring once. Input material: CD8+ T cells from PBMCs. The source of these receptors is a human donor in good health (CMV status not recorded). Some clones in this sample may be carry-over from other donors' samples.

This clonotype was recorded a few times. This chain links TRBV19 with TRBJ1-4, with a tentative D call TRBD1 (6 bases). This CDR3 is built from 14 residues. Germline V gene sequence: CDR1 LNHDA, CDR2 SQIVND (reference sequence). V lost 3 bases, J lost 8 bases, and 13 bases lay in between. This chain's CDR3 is CASSMSGADEKLFF. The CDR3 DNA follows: TGTGCCAGTAGTATGTCAGGGGCGGACGAAAAACTGTTTTTT.

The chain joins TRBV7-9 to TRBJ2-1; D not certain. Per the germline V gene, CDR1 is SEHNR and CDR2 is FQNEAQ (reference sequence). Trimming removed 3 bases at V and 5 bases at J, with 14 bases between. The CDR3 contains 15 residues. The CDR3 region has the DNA TGTGCCAGCAGCTTTCGACAAGACGGAAACAATGAGCAGTTCTTC. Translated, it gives CASSFRQDGNNEQFF.

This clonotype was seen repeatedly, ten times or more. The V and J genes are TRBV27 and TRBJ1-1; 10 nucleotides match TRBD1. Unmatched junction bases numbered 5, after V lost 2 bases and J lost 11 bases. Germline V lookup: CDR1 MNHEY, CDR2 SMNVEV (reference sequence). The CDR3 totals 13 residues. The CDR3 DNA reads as TGTGCCAGCAGTTTAATCGGGGACAGGGGCGCTTTCTTT. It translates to CASSLIGDRGAFF.

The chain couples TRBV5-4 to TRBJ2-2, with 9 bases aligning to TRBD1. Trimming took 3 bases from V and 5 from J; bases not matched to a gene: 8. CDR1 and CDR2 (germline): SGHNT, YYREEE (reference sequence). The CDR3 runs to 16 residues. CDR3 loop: CASSSWTGVVTGELFF. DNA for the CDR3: TGTGCCAGCAGCTCCTGGACAGGGGTTGTTACCGGGGAGCTGTTTTTT.

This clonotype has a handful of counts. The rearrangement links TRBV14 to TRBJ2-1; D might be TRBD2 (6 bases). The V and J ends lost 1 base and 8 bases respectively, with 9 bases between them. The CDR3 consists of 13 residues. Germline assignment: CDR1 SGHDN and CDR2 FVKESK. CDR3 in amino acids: CASSQAGVDEQFF. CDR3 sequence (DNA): TGTGCCAGCAGCCAAGCGGGGGTCGATGAGCAGTTCTTC.

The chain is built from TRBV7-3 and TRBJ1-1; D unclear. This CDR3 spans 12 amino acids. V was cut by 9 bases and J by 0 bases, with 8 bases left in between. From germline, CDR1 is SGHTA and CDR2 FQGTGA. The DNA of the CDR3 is TGTGCCAGTCTGGGAATGAACACTGAAGCTTTCTTT. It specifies CASLGMNTEAFF.

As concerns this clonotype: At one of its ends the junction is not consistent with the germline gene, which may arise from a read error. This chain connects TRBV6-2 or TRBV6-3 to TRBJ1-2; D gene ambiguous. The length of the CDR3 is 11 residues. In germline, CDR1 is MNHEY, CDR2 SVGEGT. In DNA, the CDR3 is TGTACCAGCAGCAGCTACTATGGCTACACCTTC. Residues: CTSSSYYGYTF.

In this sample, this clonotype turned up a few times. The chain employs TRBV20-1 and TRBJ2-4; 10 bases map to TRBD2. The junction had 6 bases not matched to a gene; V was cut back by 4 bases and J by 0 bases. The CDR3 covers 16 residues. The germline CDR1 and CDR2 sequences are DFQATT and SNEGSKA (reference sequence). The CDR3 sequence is CSAIPSGGLAKNIQYF. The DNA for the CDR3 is TGCAGTGCTATCCCTAGCGGGGGACTAGCCAAAAACATTCAGTACTTC.

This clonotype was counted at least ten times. In nucleotides, the CDR3 is TGTGCCAGCAGCCCACTTGACAGGGGAAGTGCCAAAAACATTCAGTACTTC. Protein: CASSPLDRGSAKNIQYF. V is TRBV7-8 and J is TRBJ2-4; 8 bases are shared with TRBD1. V lost 5 bases, J lost 1 base, and 10 bases stayed unmatched. Germline lookup yields CDR1 SGHVS and CDR2 FQNEAQ. The CDR3 loop spans 17 amino acids.

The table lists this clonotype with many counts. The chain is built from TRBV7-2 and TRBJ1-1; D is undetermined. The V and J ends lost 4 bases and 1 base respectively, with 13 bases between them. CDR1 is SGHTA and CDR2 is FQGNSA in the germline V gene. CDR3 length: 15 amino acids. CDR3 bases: TGTGCCAGCAGCTCCACAAGGCACGGGAACACTGAAGCTTTCTTT. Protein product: CASSSTRHGNTEAFF.

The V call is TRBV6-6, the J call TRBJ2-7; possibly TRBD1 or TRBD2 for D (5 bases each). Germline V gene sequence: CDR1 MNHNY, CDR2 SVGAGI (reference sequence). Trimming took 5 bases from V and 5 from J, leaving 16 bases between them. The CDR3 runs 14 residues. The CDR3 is CASSTGTALNEQYF. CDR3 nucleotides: TGTGCCAGCAGTACCGGGACGGCTCTCAACGAGCAGTACTTC.

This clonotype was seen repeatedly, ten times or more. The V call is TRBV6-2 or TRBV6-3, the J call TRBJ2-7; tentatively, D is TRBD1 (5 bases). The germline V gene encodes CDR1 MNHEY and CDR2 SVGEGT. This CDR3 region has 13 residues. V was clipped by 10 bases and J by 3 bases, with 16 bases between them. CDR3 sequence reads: CATARGSDYEQYF. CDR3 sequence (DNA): TGTGCCACTGCAAGGGGATCCGACTACGAGCAGTACTTC.

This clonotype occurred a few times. In nucleotides, the CDR3 is TGTGCCAGCAGCTACGGAGGGACACATATCGGCTACACCTTC. The encoded protein is CASSYGGTHIGYTF. The chain joins TRBV11-2 to TRBJ1-2; tentative D call: TRBD1 (6 bases). Germline CDR1 reads SGHAT; CDR2 reads FQNNGV. Between the trimmed V and J ends, which lost 4 bases and 8 bases, there was a span of 17 bases. The length of the CDR3 is 14 residues.

The CDR3 sequence is CASSSRTGPPHNEQFF. The CDR3 DNA reads TGTGCCAGCAGCTCCCGGACAGGTCCGCCCCACAATGAGCAGTTCTTC. The chain links TRBV7-6 to TRBJ2-1, with 7 nucleotides matching TRBD1. Germline V CDR1 and CDR2: SGHVS, FNYEAQ. J was trimmed by 5 bases and V by 4 bases; bases with no gene match: 11. The length of the CDR3 is 16 residues. The variable domain in full, completed from reference TRBV7-6 and TRBJ2-1, reads GAGVSQSPRYKVTKRGQDVALRCDPISGHVSLYWYRQALGQGPEFLTYFNYEAQQDKSGLPNDRFSAERPEGSISTLTIQRTEQRDSAMYRCASSSRTGPPHNEQFFGPGTRLTVL.

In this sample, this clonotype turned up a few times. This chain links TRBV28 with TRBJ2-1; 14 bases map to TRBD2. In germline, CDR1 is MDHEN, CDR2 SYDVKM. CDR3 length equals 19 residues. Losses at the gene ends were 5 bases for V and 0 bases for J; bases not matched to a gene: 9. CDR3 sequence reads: CASSTPGLAGASSYNEQFF. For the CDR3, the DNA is TGTGCCAGCAGTACACCGGGACTAGCGGGGGCAAGCTCCTACAATGAGCAGTTCTTC.

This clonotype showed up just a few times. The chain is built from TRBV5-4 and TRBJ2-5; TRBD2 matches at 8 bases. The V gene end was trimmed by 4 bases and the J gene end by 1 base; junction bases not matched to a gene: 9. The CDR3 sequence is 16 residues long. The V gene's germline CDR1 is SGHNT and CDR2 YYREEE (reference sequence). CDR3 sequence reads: CASSPGLAVLQETQYF. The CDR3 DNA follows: TGTGCCAGCAGCCCCGGACTAGCCGTCCTCCAAGAGACCCAGTACTTC.

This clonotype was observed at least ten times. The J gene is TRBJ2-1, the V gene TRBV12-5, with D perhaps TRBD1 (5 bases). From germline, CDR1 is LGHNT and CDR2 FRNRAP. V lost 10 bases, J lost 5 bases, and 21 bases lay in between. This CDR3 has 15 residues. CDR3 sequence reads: CATEPAQGPNNEQFF. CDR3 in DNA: TGTGCTACCGAGCCAGCCCAGGGTCCCAACAATGAGCAGTTCTTC.

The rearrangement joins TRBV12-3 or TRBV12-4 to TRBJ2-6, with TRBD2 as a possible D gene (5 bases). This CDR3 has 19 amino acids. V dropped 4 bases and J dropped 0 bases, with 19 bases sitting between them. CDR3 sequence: CASSSSSFLFHSGANVLTF. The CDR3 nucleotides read TGTGCCAGCAGTTCTTCTAGCTTTCTCTTCCACTCTGGGGCCAACGTCCTGACTTTC.

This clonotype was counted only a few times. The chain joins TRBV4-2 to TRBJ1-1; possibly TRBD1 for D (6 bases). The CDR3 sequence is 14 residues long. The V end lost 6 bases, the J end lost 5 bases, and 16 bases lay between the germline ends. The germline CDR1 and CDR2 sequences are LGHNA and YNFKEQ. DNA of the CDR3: TGTGCCAGCAGTCCGCCGGGGGGCGGAACTGAAGCTTTCTTT. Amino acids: CASSPPGGGTEAFF.

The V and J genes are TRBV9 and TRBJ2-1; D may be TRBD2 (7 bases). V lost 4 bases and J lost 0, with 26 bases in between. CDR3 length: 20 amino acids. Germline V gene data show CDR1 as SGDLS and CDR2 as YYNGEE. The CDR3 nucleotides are TGTGCCAGCAGCACCCCCCACGCGGGGGCCATCAATAGCTCCTACAATGAGCAGTTCTTC. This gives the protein CASSTPHAGAINSSYNEQFF. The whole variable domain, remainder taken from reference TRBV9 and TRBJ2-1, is DSGVTQTPKHLITATGQRVTLRCSPRSGDLSVYWYQQSLDQGLQFLIQYYNGEERAKGNILERFSAQQFPDLHSELNLSSLELGDSALYFCASSTPHAGAINSSYNEQFFGPGTRLTVL.

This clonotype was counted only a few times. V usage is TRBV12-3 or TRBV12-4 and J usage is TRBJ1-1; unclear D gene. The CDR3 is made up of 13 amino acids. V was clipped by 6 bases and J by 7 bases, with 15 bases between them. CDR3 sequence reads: CASSFTVSGEAFF. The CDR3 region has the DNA TGTGCCAGCAGCTTTACAGTAAGTGGTGAAGCTTTCTTT.

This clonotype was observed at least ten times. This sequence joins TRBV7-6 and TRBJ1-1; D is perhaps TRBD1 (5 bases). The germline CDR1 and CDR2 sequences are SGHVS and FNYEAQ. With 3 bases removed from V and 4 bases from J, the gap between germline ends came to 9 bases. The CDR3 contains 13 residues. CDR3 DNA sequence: TGTGCCAGCAGCTTCGGGGGATTCACTGAAGCTTTCTTT. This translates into CASSFGGFTEAFF. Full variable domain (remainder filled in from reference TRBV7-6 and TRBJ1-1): GAGVSQSPRYKVTKRGQDVALRCDPISGHVSLYWYRQALGQGPEFLTYFNYEAQQDKSGLPNDRFSAERPEGSISTLTIQRTEQRDSAMYRCASSFGGFTEAFFGQGTRLTVV.

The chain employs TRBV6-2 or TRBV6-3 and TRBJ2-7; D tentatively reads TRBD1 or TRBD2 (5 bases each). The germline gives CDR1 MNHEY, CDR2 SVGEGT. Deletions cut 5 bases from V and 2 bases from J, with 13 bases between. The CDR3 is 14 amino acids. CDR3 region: CASSPVGGTYEQYF. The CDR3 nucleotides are TGTGCCAGCAGTCCCGTTGGGGGTACCTACGAGCAGTACTTC.

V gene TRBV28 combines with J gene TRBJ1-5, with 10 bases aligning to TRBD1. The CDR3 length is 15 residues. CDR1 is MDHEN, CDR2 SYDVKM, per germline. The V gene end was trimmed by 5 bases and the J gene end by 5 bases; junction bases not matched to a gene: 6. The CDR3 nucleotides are TGTGCCAGCAGTGAGACAGGGGGCTTGTATCAGCCCCAGCATTTT. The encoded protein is CASSETGGLYQPQHF.

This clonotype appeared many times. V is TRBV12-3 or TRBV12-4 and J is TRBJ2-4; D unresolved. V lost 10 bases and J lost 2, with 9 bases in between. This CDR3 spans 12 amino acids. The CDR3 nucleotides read TGTGCCATAGGCCCGACCAAAAACATTCAGTACTTC. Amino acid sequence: CAIGPTKNIQYF.

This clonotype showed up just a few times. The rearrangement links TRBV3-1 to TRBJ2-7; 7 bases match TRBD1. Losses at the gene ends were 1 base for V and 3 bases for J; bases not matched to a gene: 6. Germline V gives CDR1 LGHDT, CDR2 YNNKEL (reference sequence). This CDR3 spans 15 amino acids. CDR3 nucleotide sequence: TGTGCCAGCAGCCAAGGGAAGGGGGCCTTCTACGAGCAGTACGTC. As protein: CASSQGKGAFYEQYV.

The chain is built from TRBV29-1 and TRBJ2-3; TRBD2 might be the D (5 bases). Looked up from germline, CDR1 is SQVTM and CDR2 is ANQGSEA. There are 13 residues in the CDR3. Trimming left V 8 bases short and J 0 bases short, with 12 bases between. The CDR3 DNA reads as TGCAGCATCCAGGAGGACAGCACAGATACGCAGTATTTT. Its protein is CSIQEDSTDTQYF.